The sequence of this T cell receptor beta chain was determined in a study of OX40 agonist ivuxolimab in advanced cancers. Overall study findings and caveats: Relative to CD4+ cells, CD8+ T cells on average had more expanded clones.

As for this clone: Its antigen remains unknown.

Method: immunoSEQ multiplex PCR; TCRdb's copy keeps in-frame clones and lacks some. There are about 36,000 clones in the sample; around 77% occur only once, and 21% lies in the top ten. Sequences were derived from CD4+ or CD8+ T cells sorted from blood, sampled in a trial of the OX40 agonist ivuxolimab. This TCR was sampled from an adult with an advanced solid tumor such as melanoma, head and neck, liver or kidney cancer.

CDR3: CASSYLGTEGTEAFF. The CDR3, as DNA: TGTGCCAGCAGTTACCTCGGTACCGAAGGGACTGAAGCTTTCTTT. V is TRBV6-5 and J is TRBJ1-1; no reliable D call. This CDR3 region has 15 residues. Between the trimmed V and J ends, which lost 2 bases and 5 bases, there was a span of 15 bases. From germline, CDR1 is MNHEY and CDR2 SVGAGI.